What follows are 21 T cell receptor beta chains derived from one specimen sequenced in a study of T-cell memory formation after mild COVID-19. TCRdb re-analysed the 5' RACE reads in MiXCR, keeping a single row per CDR3 protein. The table has about 250,000 distinct CDR3 sequences, 15% seen once; the top ten hold over 2%. The specimen was PBMCs or a T cell subset sorted from them (not recorded which). The receptors were sampled from an adult woman who had mild COVID-19 (a few samples of this study predate the infection). Cell type and time point are not known.

In nucleotides, the CDR3 is TGTGCCAGCAGCCCTACGGATCTTGTTGTCAATGAGCAGTTCTTC. It encodes CASSPTDLVVNEQFF. The genes are TRBV7-2 and TRBJ2-1, with no clear D. The CDR3 covers 15 residues. From germline, CDR1 is SGHTA and CDR2 FQGNSA. The ends were cut back, 5 bases at V and 6 bases at J, with 17 bases in the middle. Full variable domain (outside the CDR3, taken from reference TRBV7-2 and TRBJ2-1): GAGVSQSPSNKVTEKGKDVELRCDPISGHTALYWYRQSLGQGLEFLIYFQGNSAPDKSGLPSDRFSAERTGGSVSTLTIQRTQQEDSAVYLCASSPTDLVVNEQFFGPGTRLTVL.

The J gene is TRBJ2-3, the V gene TRBV6-5, with D tentatively TRBD1 or TRBD2 (5 bases each). The CDR3 contains 15 residues. The V gene lost 5 bases and the J gene lost 0 bases, with 12 bases spanning the gap. Germline V gene data show CDR1 as MNHEY and CDR2 as SVGAGI. CDR3 DNA: TGTGCCAGCAGTCCTCAGGGAGCGAGCACAGATACGCAGTATTTT. It encodes CASSPQGASTDTQYF.

The chain joins TRBV5-1 to TRBJ2-1; D possibly corresponds to TRBD2 (5 bases). V lost 0 bases, J lost 4 bases, and 11 bases lay in between. The length of the CDR3 is 15 residues. The germline gives CDR1 SGHRS, CDR2 YFSETQ. CDR3 region: CASSLVDYLYNEQFF. The CDR3 bases are TGCGCCAGCAGCTTGGTAGACTACCTATACAATGAGCAGTTCTTC. The entire variable domain, with the rest obtained from reference TRBV5-1 and TRBJ2-1, is as follows: KAGVTQTPRYLIKTRGQQVTLSCSPISGHRSVSWYQQTPGQGLQFLFEYFSETQRNKGNFPGRFSGRQFSNSRSEMNVSTLELGDSALYLCASSLVDYLYNEQFFGPGTRLTVL.

V is TRBV6-2 or TRBV6-3 and J is TRBJ1-5; D not resolved. Germline V gene data show CDR1 as MNHEY and CDR2 as SVGEGT. Trimming cost V 2 bases and J 4 bases, with 12 bases left between them. The CDR3 loop spans 15 amino acids. The CDR3 protein is CASSYGSTRNQPQHF. CDR3 in DNA: TGTGCCAGCAGTTACGGATCAACAAGAAATCAGCCCCAGCATTTT.

The gene calls are TRBV6-2 or TRBV6-3 and TRBJ1-2, with 7 bases lining up with TRBD1. Unmatched junction bases numbered 5, after V lost 0 bases and J lost 4 bases. CDR1 MNHEY and CDR2 SVGEGT come from the germline V gene. The CDR3 has 15 amino acids. The DNA of the CDR3 is TGTGCCAGCAGTTACTCTGGGACAGTGTCCTATGGCTACACCTTC. Its translation: CASSYSGTVSYGYTF.

This clonotype has a handful of counts. The rearrangement uses TRBV7-9 and TRBJ1-2; D remains unclear. The CDR3 covers 15 residues. CDR1 is SEHNR and CDR2 is FQNEAQ in the germline V gene (reference sequence). V lost 5 bases and J lost 6, with 19 bases in between. CDR3 bases: TGTGCCAGCAGCCCGCAGTCCGGGAGCGGCCATGGCTACACCTTC. The encoded protein is CASSPQSGSGHGYTF.

This clonotype was counted a few times. The gene calls are TRBV12-3 or TRBV12-4 and TRBJ2-7, with unresolved D. Trimming shortened V by 5 bases and J by 1 base, and 18 bases separated the two germline ends. CDR3 length: 16 amino acids. CDR3 sequence: CASSPRAEGLSYEQYF. The CDR3 DNA reads TGTGCCAGCAGTCCCCGGGCCGAAGGTCTATCCTACGAGCAGTACTTC.

Only a few counts were recorded for this clonotype. The junction departs from the called germline gene at one end, perhaps through a read error. The chain recombines TRBV7-7 with TRBJ2-7; D unresolved. Germline CDR1 reads SSHAT; CDR2 reads FNYEAQ (reference sequence). The CDR3 extends over 14 amino acids. CDR3 sequence: CASSPSLVSYEQYF. CDR3 nucleotide sequence: TGTGCTAGCAGCCCCTCTTTGGTGTCCTACGAGCAGTACTTC.

This CDR3 reads CAWSSGSRYEQYF. CDR3 bases: TGTGCCTGGAGTAGCGGGTCTAGGTACGAGCAGTACTTC. The V gene is TRBV30, the J gene TRBJ2-7; D may be TRBD2 (6 bases). V lost 2 bases to trimming and J lost 4 bases, with 12 bases between them. This CDR3 spans 13 amino acids. Germline CDR1 reads GTSNPN; CDR2 reads SVGIG (reference sequence).

This clonotype was picked up many times. The rearrangement uses TRBV5-1 and TRBJ1-3, with D possibly being TRBD1 (6 bases). Germline CDR1 SGHRS, CDR2 YFSETQ. With 0 bases removed from V and 4 bases from J, the gap between germline ends came to 11 bases. This CDR3 spans 15 amino acids. The CDR3 DNA follows: TGCGCCAGCAGCTTGGCGCAGGGGTCAGGAAACACCATATATTTT. Its translation: CASSLAQGSGNTIYF.

This clonotype was recorded at least ten times. J is TRBJ2-1 and V is TRBV4-2; possibly TRBD1 for D (6 bases). The CDR3 sequence is 14 residues long. Trimming left V 0 bases short and J 5 bases short, with 8 bases between. Per the germline V gene, CDR1 is LGHNA and CDR2 is YNFKEQ. DNA of the CDR3: TGTGCCAGCAGCCAAGACCCAGGGGACAATGAGCAGTTCTTC. Its protein is CASSQDPGDNEQFF.

The gene calls are TRBV12-3 or TRBV12-4 and TRBJ1-5; no clear D. The CDR3 extends over 13 amino acids. Trimming left V 6 bases short and J 6 bases short, with 12 bases between. CDR3: CASSPGPGQPQHF. CDR3 bases: TGTGCCAGCAGCCCCGGCCCGGGTCAGCCCCAGCATTTT.

V and J are TRBV25-1 and TRBJ2-5, with TRBD1 as a possible D gene (6 bases). The CDR3 covers 17 residues. V was clipped by 7 bases and J by 4 bases, with 25 bases between them. Per germline, CDR1 MGHDK and CDR2 SYGVNS. CDR3 region: CASIPPGQRCAGETQYF. The CDR3 nucleotides are TGTGCCAGCATTCCACCGGGACAAAGGTGCGCTGGAGAGACCCAGTACTTC.

In its sample, this clonotype was seen a few times. The chain joins TRBV3-1 to TRBJ2-5, with TRBD2 identical over 7 bases. From germline, CDR1 is LGHDT and CDR2 YNNKEL (reference sequence). The CDR3 is 14 residues long. The trim removed 4 bases at V and 5 bases at J, leaving 7 bases unmatched. The CDR3, as DNA: TGTGCCAGCAGCCGGGGCGGGAGTCATGAGACCCAGTACTTC. This sequence encodes CASSRGGSHETQYF.

This clonotype was recorded at least ten times. V gene TRBV5-1 combines with J gene TRBJ1-2, with 8 bases identical to TRBD1. CDR3 size: 16 residues. The junction had 13 bases not matched to a gene; V was cut back by 2 bases and J by 7 bases. Germline lookup yields CDR1 SGHRS and CDR2 YFSETQ. The CDR3 DNA sequence: TGCGCCAGCAGCTTAAACGACAGGGGAATCGGACTTGGCTACACCTTC. Residues: CASSLNDRGIGLGYTF. Looking up the rest from reference TRBV5-1 and TRBJ1-2 gives the full variable domain: KAGVTQTPRYLIKTRGQQVTLSCSPISGHRSVSWYQQTPGQGLQFLFEYFSETQRNKGNFPGRFSGRQFSNSRSEMNVSTLELGDSALYLCASSLNDRGIGLGYTFGSGTRLTVV.

This clonotype showed up just a few times. J is TRBJ2-7 and V is TRBV12-3 or TRBV12-4, with D tentatively TRBD1 (7 bases). The V gene lost 5 bases and the J gene lost 2 bases, with 13 bases spanning the gap. The CDR3 is 14 amino acids. The CDR3 region is CASSPPGGPYEQYF. CDR3 bases: TGTGCCAGCAGTCCCCCAGGGGGGCCCTACGAGCAGTACTTC.

The J gene is TRBJ1-1, the V gene TRBV10-3, with 7 bases that match TRBD1. The V and J ends lost 8 bases and 0 bases, in that order; junction bases with no gene match: 6. Looked up from germline, CDR1 is ENHRY and CDR2 is SYGVKD. The CDR3 extends over 14 amino acids. In nucleotides, the CDR3 is TGTGCCATCGGGAGGACAGGAATGAACACTGAAGCTTTCTTT. It codes for CAIGRTGMNTEAFF.

V usage is TRBV4-2 and J usage is TRBJ1-5; D unclear. Germline CDR1 reads LGHNA; CDR2 reads YNFKEQ. Trimming left V 1 base short and J 2 bases short, with 6 bases between. The CDR3 runs to 14 residues. CDR3 in amino acids: CASSQGPGNQPQHF. In DNA form, the CDR3 reads TGTGCCAGCAGCCAAGGACCGGGCAATCAGCCCCAGCATTTT.

This clonotype was observed a few times. The V gene is TRBV9, the J gene TRBJ2-7; TRBD2 is a possible D gene (5 bases). CDR3 length equals 13 residues. The V end was cut by 2 bases, the J end by 7 bases, with 13 bases between. Per germline, CDR1 SGDLS and CDR2 YYNGEE. In nucleotides, the CDR3 is TGTGCCAGCAGCGTCCTGTTTTCGGGGGAGCAGTACTTC. Translating it yields CASSVLFSGEQYF.

This clonotype was observed a few times. The chain recombines TRBV2 with TRBJ2-2; 11 bases are shared with TRBD2. Trimming cost V 7 bases and J 5 bases; bases outside gene matches: 6. Looked up from germline, CDR1 is SNHLY and CDR2 is FYNNEI. The CDR3 runs to 15 residues. Here the CDR3 DNA reads TGTGCCAGCAATGCGGGACTAGCGGATACCGGGGAGCTGTTTTTT. It codes for CASNAGLADTGELFF.

This clonotype was observed a handful of times. The chain joins TRBV7-9 to TRBJ1-6, with 8 bases identical to TRBD1. Per the germline V gene, CDR1 is SEHNR and CDR2 is FQNEAQ (reference sequence). Trimming took 3 bases from V and 3 from J; bases not matched to a gene: 10. The CDR3 length is 18 residues. The CDR3 DNA reads as TGTGCCAGCAGCTTTGGGACAGGTTCTGGGGGCTATAATTCACCCCTCCACTTT. It translates to CASSFGTGSGGYNSPLHF.